Listed below are T cell receptor beta chains from one sample, sequenced in a study of T cell repertoires in ileal Crohn's disease. Assay used: immunoSEQ multiplex PCR; TCRdb lists only in-frame clones, some missing. Here the sample spans 55,000 to 65,000 clones, 85% to 90% being singletons. Input material: ileal tissue. The receptors originated from an adult with Crohn's disease. CDR3s include the opening cysteine and the closing phenylalanine or tryptophan. Fields, in order: CDR3 protein, CDR3 DNA, D gene, clone size, V gene, J gene. D genes are given only for firm matches. Clone size, where shown, is once, few, many, or a class for clones that have expanded.

CDR3aa: CASSLGTANSPLHF; CDR3nt: TGTGCCAGTTCCCTCGGGACAGCCAATTCACCCCTCCACTTT; d_gene: TRBD1; abundance: NA; v_gene: TRBV6-1; j_gene: TRBJ1-6
CDR3aa: CASSLSSGAYNEQFF; CDR3nt: TGTGCCAGCAGCCTATCTAGCGGGGCGTACAATGAGCAGTTCTTC; d_gene: TRBD2; abundance: NA; v_gene: TRBV7-2; j_gene: TRBJ2-1
CDR3aa: CASSLVSGSGGAVDTQYF; CDR3nt: TGTGCCAGCAGCTTAGTCTCGGGTAGCGGGGGGGCCGTAGATACGCAGTATTTT; d_gene: TRBD2; abundance: NA; v_gene: TRBV11-2; j_gene: TRBJ2-3
CDR3aa: CASSPRTGGLNRNTIYF; CDR3nt: TGTGCCAGCAGCCCCCGGACAGGGGGCCTAAATAGAAACACCATATATTTT; d_gene: TRBD1; abundance: NA; v_gene: TRBV4-2; j_gene: TRBJ1-3
CDR3aa: CASSLEKTRNIQYF; CDR3nt: TGTGCCAGCAGCTTGGAAAAAACTAGAAACATTCAGTACTTC; d_gene: NA; abundance: NA; v_gene: TRBV5-8; j_gene: TRBJ2-4
CDR3aa: CASSPDRYGYTF; CDR3nt: TGTGCCAGCAGCCCCGACAGATATGGCTACACCTTC; d_gene: NA; abundance: NA; v_gene: TRBV9; j_gene: TRBJ1-2
CDR3aa: CASSFSGQPQHF; CDR3nt: TGCGCCAGCAGCTTCTCAGGCCAGCCCCAGCATTTT; d_gene: NA; abundance: NA; v_gene: TRBV5-1; j_gene: TRBJ1-5
CDR3aa: CASRPYRGGGDYGYTF; CDR3nt: TGTGCCAGCAGGCCTTACCGGGGAGGGGGGGACTATGGCTACACCTTC; d_gene: NA; abundance: NA; v_gene: TRBV27; j_gene: TRBJ1-2
CDR3aa: CASSFRDRSPLHF; CDR3nt: TGTGCCAGCAGTTTCCGGGATCGTTCACCCCTCCACTTT; d_gene: NA; abundance: NA; v_gene: TRBV28; j_gene: TRBJ1-6
CDR3aa: CASSFEADAFF; CDR3nt: TGTGCCAGCAGCTTTGAGGCAGATGCTTTCTTT; d_gene: NA; abundance: NA; v_gene: TRBV5-6; j_gene: TRBJ1-1
CDR3aa: CASSLNPIPQGSSDTQYF; CDR3nt: TGTGCCAGCAGCTTAAACCCGATCCCGCAGGGGTCATCAGATACGCAGTATTTT; d_gene: NA; abundance: once; v_gene: TRBV7-3; j_gene: TRBJ2-3
CDR3aa: CASSKSSGGRQETQYF; CDR3nt: TGCGCCAGCAGTAAATCTAGCGGGGGGAGACAAGAGACCCAGTACTTC; d_gene: TRBD2; abundance: NA; v_gene: TRBV5-1; j_gene: TRBJ2-5
CDR3aa: CASSTQGSDAYEQYF; CDR3nt: TGCGCCAGCAGTACACAGGGATCCGACGCCTACGAGCAGTACTTC; d_gene: NA; abundance: NA; v_gene: TRBV23-1; j_gene: TRBJ2-7
CDR3aa: CASSFLAGTKTGYTF; CDR3nt: TGCGCCAGCAGCTTTTTAGCCGGGACTAAAACCGGCTACACCTTC; d_gene: NA; abundance: once; v_gene: TRBV5-1; j_gene: TRBJ1-2
CDR3aa: CASSYSRVGGLEAFF; CDR3nt: TGTGCCAGCAGTTACTCGAGGGTCGGGGGGCTGGAAGCTTTCTTT; d_gene: NA; abundance: NA; v_gene: TRBV6-5; j_gene: TRBJ1-1
CDR3aa: CASSSGQPNYGYTF; CDR3nt: TGCGCCAGCAGCTCCGGACAGCCTAACTATGGCTACACCTTC; d_gene: NA; abundance: few; v_gene: TRBV5-1; j_gene: TRBJ1-2
CDR3aa: CASSPGGTSGPKRTDTQYF; CDR3nt: TGTGCCAGCAGCCCGGGGGGGACTAGCGGCCCTAAGCGCACAGATACGCAGTATTTT; d_gene: TRBD2; abundance: NA; v_gene: TRBV5-4; j_gene: TRBJ2-3
CDR3aa: CASRLTGGDYGYTF; CDR3nt: TGTGCCAGCAGACTGACAGGGGGCGACTATGGCTACACCTTC; d_gene: TRBD1; abundance: NA; v_gene: TRBV25-1; j_gene: TRBJ1-2
CDR3aa: CASSQDRGISKQYF; CDR3nt: TGCGCCAGCAGCCAAGATCGCGGGATAAGCAAGCAGTACTTC; d_gene: NA; abundance: NA; v_gene: TRBV4-3; j_gene: TRBJ2-7
CDR3aa: CASSIHGGGGLTEAFF; CDR3nt: TGTGCCAGTAGTATACATGGGGGTGGGGGCCTCACTGAAGCTTTCTTT; d_gene: NA; abundance: NA; v_gene: TRBV19; j_gene: TRBJ1-1
CDR3aa: CASSRSTGAMNTEAFF; CDR3nt: TGCGCCAGCAGCAGATCGACAGGGGCCATGAACACTGAAGCTTTCTTT; d_gene: TRBD1; abundance: NA; v_gene: TRBV5-1; j_gene: TRBJ1-1
CDR3aa: CASSLRGQFPHISPYTF; CDR3nt: TGTGCCAGCAGCTTAAGGGGACAGTTTCCCCATATATCTCCCTACACCTTC; d_gene: TRBD1; abundance: NA; v_gene: TRBV7-3; j_gene: TRBJ1-2
CDR3aa: CSVDTGISTDTQYF; CDR3nt: TGCAGCGTTGATACGGGGATCAGCACAGATACGCAGTATTTT; d_gene: NA; abundance: NA; v_gene: TRBV29-1; j_gene: TRBJ2-3
CDR3aa: CASSLGQRDGYTF; CDR3nt: TGCGCCAGCAGCTTAGGACAGCGAGATGGCTACACCTTC; d_gene: NA; abundance: NA; v_gene: TRBV5-1; j_gene: TRBJ1-2
CDR3aa: CASSLDPVNQPQHF; CDR3nt: TGTGCCAGCAGCTTAGACCCAGTGAATCAGCCCCAGCATTTT; d_gene: NA; abundance: NA; v_gene: TRBV7-2; j_gene: TRBJ1-5
CDR3aa: CASSAHEGTGELFF; CDR3nt: TGTGCCAGCAGCGCCCACGAGGGCACCGGGGAGCTGTTTTTT; d_gene: NA; abundance: NA; v_gene: TRBV9; j_gene: TRBJ2-2
CDR3aa: CASTRDSDDPYGYTF; CDR3nt: TGTGCCAGCACCCGGGACAGCGATGACCCGTATGGCTACACCTTC; d_gene: TRBD1; abundance: NA; v_gene: TRBV2; j_gene: TRBJ1-2
CDR3aa: CASSLWGGAKNIQYF; CDR3nt: TGCGCCAGCAGCTTGTGGGGCGGAGCCAAAAACATTCAGTACTTC; d_gene: NA; abundance: NA; v_gene: TRBV5-1; j_gene: TRBJ2-4
CDR3aa: CASSPLGGQTDTQYF; CDR3nt: TGTGCCAGCAGCCCTCTGGGGGGTCAGACAGATACGCAGTATTTT; d_gene: NA; abundance: NA; v_gene: TRBV7-8; j_gene: TRBJ2-3
CDR3aa: CASSKQGDNQPQHF; CDR3nt: TGTGCCAGCAGTAAACAGGGTGACAATCAGCCCCAGCATTTT; d_gene: NA; abundance: NA; v_gene: TRBV2; j_gene: TRBJ1-5
CDR3aa: CASSLVLGQLQETQYF; CDR3nt: TGCGCCAGCAGCTTGGTACTAGGACAGCTACAAGAGACCCAGTACTTC; d_gene: NA; abundance: NA; v_gene: TRBV5-1; j_gene: TRBJ2-5
CDR3aa: CASSVGDTQGKSGYTF; CDR3nt: TGTGCCAGCAGCGTGGGGGACACCCAGGGGAAGTCTGGCTACACCTTC; d_gene: NA; abundance: NA; v_gene: TRBV12-1; j_gene: TRBJ1-2
CDR3aa: CATREGYDTGELFF; CDR3nt: TGTGCCACCAGGGAGGGTTACGACACCGGGGAGCTGTTTTTT; d_gene: TRBD2; abundance: NA; v_gene: TRBV27; j_gene: TRBJ2-2
CDR3aa: CASSELRERHTF; CDR3nt: TGTGCCAGCAGTGAATTAAGGGAGCGTCACACCTTC; d_gene: NA; abundance: few; v_gene: TRBV6-1; j_gene: TRBJ1-2
CDR3aa: CASSLGREPLHF; CDR3nt: TGTGCCAGCAGTTTAGGCAGGGAACCCCTCCACTTT; d_gene: NA; abundance: NA; v_gene: TRBV27; j_gene: TRBJ1-6
CDR3aa: CASSLLRDTEAFF; CDR3nt: TGTGCCAGCAGCTTATTACGGGACACTGAAGCTTTCTTT; d_gene: NA; abundance: NA; v_gene: TRBV7-3; j_gene: TRBJ1-1
CDR3aa: CASSYGQTATNEKLFF; CDR3nt: TGTGCCAGCAGCTATGGACAGACTGCAACTAATGAAAAACTGTTTTTT; d_gene: NA; abundance: NA; v_gene: TRBV11-2; j_gene: TRBJ1-4
CDR3aa: CASSSRDRTKNIQYF; CDR3nt: TGTGCCAGCAGCTCTCGGGACAGGACGAAAAACATTCAGTACTTC; d_gene: TRBD1; abundance: NA; v_gene: TRBV5-5; j_gene: TRBJ2-4
CDR3aa: CASSLLSGGSYNEQFF; CDR3nt: TGTGCCAGCAGCTTACTGTCCGGAGGCTCCTACAATGAGCAGTTCTTC; d_gene: NA; abundance: once; v_gene: TRBV7-8; j_gene: TRBJ2-1
CDR3aa: CASSGRDLSNQPQHF; CDR3nt: TGTGCCAGCAGCGGACGGGATCTTAGCAATCAGCCCCAGCATTTT; d_gene: NA; abundance: NA; v_gene: TRBV6-1; j_gene: TRBJ1-5
CDR3aa: CASSPRASQGYEQYF; CDR3nt: TGTGCCAGCAGCCCACGGGCCTCGCAGGGCTACGAGCAGTACTTC; d_gene: NA; abundance: NA; v_gene: TRBV7-8; j_gene: TRBJ2-7
CDR3aa: CASSPGTGSEAFF; CDR3nt: TGTGCCAGTAGTCCCGGGACAGGGTCTGAAGCTTTCTTT; d_gene: TRBD1; abundance: NA; v_gene: TRBV19; j_gene: TRBJ1-1
CDR3aa: CASSVSGGASDTQYF; CDR3nt: TGTGCCAGCAGTGTTAGCGGGGGGGCGTCAGATACGCAGTATTTT; d_gene: TRBD2; abundance: NA; v_gene: TRBV27; j_gene: TRBJ2-3
CDR3aa: CASSLFQKETQYF; CDR3nt: TGTGCCAGCAGCTTATTCCAGAAAGAGACCCAGTACTTC; d_gene: NA; abundance: NA; v_gene: TRBV11-3; j_gene: TRBJ2-5
CDR3aa: CASSLFRDSGRKGGYTF; CDR3nt: TGTGCCAGCAGCTTATTCCGGGACAGCGGACGAAAGGGTGGCTACACCTTC; d_gene: TRBD1; abundance: NA; v_gene: TRBV7-2; j_gene: TRBJ1-2